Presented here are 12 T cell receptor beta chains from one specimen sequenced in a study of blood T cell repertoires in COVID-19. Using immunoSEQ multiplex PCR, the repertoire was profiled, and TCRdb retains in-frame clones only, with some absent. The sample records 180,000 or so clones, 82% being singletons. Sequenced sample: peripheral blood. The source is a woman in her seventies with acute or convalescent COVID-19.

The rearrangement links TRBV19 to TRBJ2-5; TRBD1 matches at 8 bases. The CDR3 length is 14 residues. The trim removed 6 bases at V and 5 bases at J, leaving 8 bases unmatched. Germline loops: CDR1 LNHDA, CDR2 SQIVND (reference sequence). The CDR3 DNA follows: TGTGCCAGTAGACTTAGGACAGGGAGCGAGACCCAGTACTTC. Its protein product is CASRLRTGSETQYF.

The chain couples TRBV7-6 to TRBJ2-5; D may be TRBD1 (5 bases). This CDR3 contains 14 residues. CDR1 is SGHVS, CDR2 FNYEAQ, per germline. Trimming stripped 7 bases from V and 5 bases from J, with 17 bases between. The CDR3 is CASNHGAAWETQYF. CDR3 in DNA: TGTGCCAGCAACCATGGGGCCGCGTGGGAGACCCAGTACTTC.

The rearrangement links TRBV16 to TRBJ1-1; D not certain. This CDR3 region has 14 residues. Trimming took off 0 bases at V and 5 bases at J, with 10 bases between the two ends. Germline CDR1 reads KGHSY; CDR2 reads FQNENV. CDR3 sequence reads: CASSQSGSLTEAFF. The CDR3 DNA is TGTGCCAGCAGCCAATCGGGCAGCTTAACTGAAGCTTTCTTT.

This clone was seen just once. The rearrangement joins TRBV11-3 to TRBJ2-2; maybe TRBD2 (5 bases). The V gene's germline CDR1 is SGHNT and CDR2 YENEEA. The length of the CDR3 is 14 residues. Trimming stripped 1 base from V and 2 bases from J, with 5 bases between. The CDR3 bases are TGTGCCAGCAGCTTAGCGGGAAACACCGGGGAGCTGTTTTTT. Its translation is CASSLAGNTGELFF.

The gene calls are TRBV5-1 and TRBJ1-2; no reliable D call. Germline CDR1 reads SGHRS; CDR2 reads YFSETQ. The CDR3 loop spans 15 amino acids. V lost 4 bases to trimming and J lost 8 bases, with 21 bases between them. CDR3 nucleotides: TGCGCCAGCAGCCCGGAAAACACCGCGGCAAAGGGCTACACCTTC. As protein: CASSPENTAAKGYTF.

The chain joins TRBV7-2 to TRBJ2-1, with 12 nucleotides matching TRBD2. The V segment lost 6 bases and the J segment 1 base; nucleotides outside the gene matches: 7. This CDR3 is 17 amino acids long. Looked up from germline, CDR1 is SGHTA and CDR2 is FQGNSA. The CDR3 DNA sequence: TGTGCCAGCAGACGGACTAGCGGGATACAGTCCTACAATGAGCAGTTCTTC. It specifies CASRRTSGIQSYNEQFF.

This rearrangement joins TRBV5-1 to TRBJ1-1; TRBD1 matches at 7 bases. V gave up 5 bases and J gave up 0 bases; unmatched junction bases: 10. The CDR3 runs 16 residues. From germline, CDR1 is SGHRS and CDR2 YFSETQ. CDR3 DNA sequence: TGCGCCAGCAGGGTTACAGGGGAGCTTATGAACACTGAAGCTTTCTTT. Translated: CASRVTGELMNTEAFF.

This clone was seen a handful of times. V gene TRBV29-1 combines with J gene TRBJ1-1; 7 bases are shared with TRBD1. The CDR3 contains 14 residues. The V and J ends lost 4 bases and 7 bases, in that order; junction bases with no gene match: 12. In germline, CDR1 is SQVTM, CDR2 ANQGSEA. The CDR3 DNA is TGCAGCGTTGGGGATTCAAAGGGGGCCGATGAAGCTTTCTTT. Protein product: CSVGDSKGADEAFF. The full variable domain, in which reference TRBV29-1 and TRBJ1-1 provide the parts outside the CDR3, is SAVISQKPSRDICQRGTSLTIQCQVDSQVTMMFWYRQQPGQSLTLIATANQGSEATYESGFVIDKFPISRPNLTFSTLTVSNMSPEDSSIYLCSVGDSKGADEAFFGQGTRLTVV.

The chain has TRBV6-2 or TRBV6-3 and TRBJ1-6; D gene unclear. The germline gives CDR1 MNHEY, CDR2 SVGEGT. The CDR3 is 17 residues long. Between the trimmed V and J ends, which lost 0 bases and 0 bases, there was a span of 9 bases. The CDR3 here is CASSYSRRSSYNSPLHF. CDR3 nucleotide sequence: TGTGCCAGCAGTTACTCGCGGAGGAGCTCCTATAATTCACCCCTCCACTTT.

The CDR3 coding sequence is TGCGCCAGCAGTCCAGGGGTAGGCTCCTATAATTCACCCCTCCACTTT. Amino acid sequence: CASSPGVGSYNSPLHF. The chain couples TRBV4-3 to TRBJ1-6, with a tentative D call TRBD1 (6 bases). The germline CDR1 and CDR2 sequences are LGHNA and YSLEER. The length of the CDR3 is 16 residues. Trimming cost V 6 bases and J 0 bases, with 12 bases left between them.

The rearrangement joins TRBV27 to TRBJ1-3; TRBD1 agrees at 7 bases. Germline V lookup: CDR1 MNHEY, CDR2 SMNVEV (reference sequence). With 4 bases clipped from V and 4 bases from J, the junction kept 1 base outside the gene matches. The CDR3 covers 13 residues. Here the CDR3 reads CASSWDSGNTIYF. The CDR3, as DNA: TGTGCCAGCAGTTGGGACAGCGGAAACACCATATATTTT.

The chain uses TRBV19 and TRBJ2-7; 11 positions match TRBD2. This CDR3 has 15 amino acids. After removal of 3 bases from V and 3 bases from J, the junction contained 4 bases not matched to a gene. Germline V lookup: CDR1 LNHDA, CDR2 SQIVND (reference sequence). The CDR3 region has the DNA TGTGCCAGTAGTATTAGACTAGCGGGGAACTACGAGCAGTACTTC. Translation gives CASSIRLAGNYEQYF.